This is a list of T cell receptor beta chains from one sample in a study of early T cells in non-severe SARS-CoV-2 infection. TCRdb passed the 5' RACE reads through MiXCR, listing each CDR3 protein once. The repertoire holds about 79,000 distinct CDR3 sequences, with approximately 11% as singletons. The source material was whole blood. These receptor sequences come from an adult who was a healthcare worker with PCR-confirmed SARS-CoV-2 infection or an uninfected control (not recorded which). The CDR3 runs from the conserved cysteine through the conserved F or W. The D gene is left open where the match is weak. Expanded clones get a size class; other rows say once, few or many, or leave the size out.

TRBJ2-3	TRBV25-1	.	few	TGTGCCAGCATGACGCTGGGCACAGATACGCAGTATTTT	CASMTLGTDTQYF
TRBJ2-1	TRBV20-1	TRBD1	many	TGCAGTGCTAGCCCTGGGCAGGGGGATCTCGATGAGCAGTTCTTC	CSASPGQGDLDEQFF
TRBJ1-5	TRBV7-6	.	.	TGTGCCAGCAGCTTAAGGGGTGTCGGGAGTATGAATCAGCCCCAGCATTTT	CASSLRGVGSMNQPQHF
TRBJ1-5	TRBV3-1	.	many	TGTGCCAGCAGCCAAGATTCGGCTTCTCATCAGCCCCAGCATTTT	CASSQDSASHQPQHF
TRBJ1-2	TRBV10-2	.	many	TGCGCCAGCAGTACAAGATCCTATGGCTACACCTTC	CASSTRSYGYTF
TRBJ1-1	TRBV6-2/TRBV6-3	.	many	TGTGCCAGCACCCAACCTCCCCGGCCAGTAAAGATGAACACTGAAGCTTTCTTT	CASTQPPRPVKMNTEAFF
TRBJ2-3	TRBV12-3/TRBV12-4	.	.	TGTGCCAGCAGTCCTAGCATAGATACGCAGTATTTT	CASSPSIDTQYF
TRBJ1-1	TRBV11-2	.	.	TGTGCCAGCAGCTCCAGGGAGTTAAACACTGAAGCTTTCTTT	CASSSRELNTEAFF
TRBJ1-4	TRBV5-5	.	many	TGTGCCAGCAGCAAGGACAGTGCAACTAATGAAAAACTGTTTTTT	CASSKDSATNEKLFF
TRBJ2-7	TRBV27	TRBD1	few	TGTGCCAGCAGTTTTAGGACGGGACAGGGGGCCAGGTACGAGCAGTACTTC	CASSFRTGQGARYEQYF
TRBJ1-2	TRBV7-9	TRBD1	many	TGTGCCAGCAGCTTAGATGCAACCGGGACAGCCTATGGCTACACCTTC	CASSLDATGTAYGYTF
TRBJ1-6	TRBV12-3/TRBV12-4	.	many	TGTGCCAGCAGTAGGGCCGGCCCGAGCAATTCACCCCTCCACTTT	CASSRAGPSNSPLHF
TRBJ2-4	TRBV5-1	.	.	TGCGCCAGCAGCTGGACAGAAGGGGACATTCAGTACTTC	CASSWTEGDIQYF
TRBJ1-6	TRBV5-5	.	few	TGTGCCAGCAGCTCCGTTAGTCCCTTCTATAATTCACCCCTCCACTTT	CASSSVSPFYNSPLHF
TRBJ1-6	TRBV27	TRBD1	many	TGTGCCAGCAGCTCCCTATTTGCGGACAGGGTAGGATCACCCCTCCACTTT	CASSSLFADRVGSPLHF
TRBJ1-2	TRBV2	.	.	TGTGCCAGCAAGGGGACAACTTATGGCTACACCTTC	CASKGTTYGYTF
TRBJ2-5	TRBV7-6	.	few	TGTGCCAGCAGCGCGGCGCGGGAGACCCAGTACTTC	CASSAARETQYF
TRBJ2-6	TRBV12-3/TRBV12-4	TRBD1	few	TGTGCCAGCACCTTGGGACAGGGAAAAAGCTCTGGGGCCAACGTCCTGACTTTC	CASTLGQGKSSGANVLTF
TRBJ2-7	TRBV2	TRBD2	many	TGTGCCAGCAGGCGGGGGGCCTACGAGCAGTACTTC	CASRRGAYEQYF